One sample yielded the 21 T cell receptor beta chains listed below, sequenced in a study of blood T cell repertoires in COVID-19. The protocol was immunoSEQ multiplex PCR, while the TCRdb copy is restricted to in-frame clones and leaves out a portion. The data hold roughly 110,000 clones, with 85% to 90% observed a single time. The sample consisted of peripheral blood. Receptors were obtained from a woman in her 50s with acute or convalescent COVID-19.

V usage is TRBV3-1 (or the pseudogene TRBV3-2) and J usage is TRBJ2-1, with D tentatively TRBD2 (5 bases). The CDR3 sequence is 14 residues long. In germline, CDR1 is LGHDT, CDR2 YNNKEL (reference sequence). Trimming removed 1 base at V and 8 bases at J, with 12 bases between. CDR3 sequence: CASSQGFRGDEQFF. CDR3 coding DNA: TGTGCCAGCAGCCAAGGTTTTCGGGGAGATGAGCAGTTCTTC.

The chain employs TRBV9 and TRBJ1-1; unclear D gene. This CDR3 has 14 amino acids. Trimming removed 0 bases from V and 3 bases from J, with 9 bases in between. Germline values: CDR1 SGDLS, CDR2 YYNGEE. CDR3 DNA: TGTGCCAGCAGCGTAGGCGGTACCCACACTGAAGCTTTCTTT. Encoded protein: CASSVGGTHTEAFF.

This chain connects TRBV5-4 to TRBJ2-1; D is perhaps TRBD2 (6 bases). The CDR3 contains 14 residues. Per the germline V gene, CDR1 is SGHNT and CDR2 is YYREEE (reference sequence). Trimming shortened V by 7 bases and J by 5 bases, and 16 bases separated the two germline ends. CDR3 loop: CASSDGSGDNEQFF. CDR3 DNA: TGTGCCAGCTCGGACGGGAGTGGGGACAATGAGCAGTTCTTC. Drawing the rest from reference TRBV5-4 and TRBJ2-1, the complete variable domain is ETGVTQSPTHLIKTRGQQVTLRCSSQSGHNTVSWYQQALGQGPQFIFQYYREEENGRGNFPPRFSGLQFPNYSSELNVNALELDDSALYLCASSDGSGDNEQFFGPGTRLTVL.

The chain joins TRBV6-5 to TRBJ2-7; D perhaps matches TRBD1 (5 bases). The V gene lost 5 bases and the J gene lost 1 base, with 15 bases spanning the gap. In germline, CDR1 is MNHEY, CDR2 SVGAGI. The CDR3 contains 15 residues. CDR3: CASSPAKGASYEQYF. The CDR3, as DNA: TGTGCCAGCAGTCCTGCTAAAGGGGCGTCCTACGAGCAGTACTTC.

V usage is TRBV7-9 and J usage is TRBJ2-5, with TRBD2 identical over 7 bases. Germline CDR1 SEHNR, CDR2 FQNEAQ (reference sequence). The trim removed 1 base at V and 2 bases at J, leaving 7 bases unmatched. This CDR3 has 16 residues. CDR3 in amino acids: CASSLGRTSFQETQYF. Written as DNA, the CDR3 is TGTGCCAGCAGCTTAGGAAGGACTAGTTTTCAAGAGACCCAGTACTTC.

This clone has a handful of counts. CDR3 sequence reads: CATSDTSGTGSYNEQFF. The CDR3 nucleotides read TGTGCCACCAGTGATACGTCCGGGACAGGGAGCTACAATGAGCAGTTCTTC. The chain carries TRBV24-1 and TRBJ2-1; 9 bases fit TRBD1. Germline loops: CDR1 KGHDR, CDR2 SFDVKD. The CDR3 is 17 residues long. V lost 3 bases and J lost 3; bases outside the gene matches: 8.

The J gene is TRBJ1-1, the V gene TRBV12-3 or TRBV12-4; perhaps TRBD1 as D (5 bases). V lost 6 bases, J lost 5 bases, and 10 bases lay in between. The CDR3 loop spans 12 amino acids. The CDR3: CASSPGGTEAFF. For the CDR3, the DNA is TGTGCCAGCAGCCCCGGGGGGACTGAAGCTTTCTTT.

CDR3 coding DNA: TGTGCCAGCAGCTCCTCAGGTATCACTGAAGCTTTCTTT. Translation gives CASSSSGITEAFF. J is TRBJ1-1 and V is TRBV7-2; the D is unclear. Per the germline V gene, CDR1 is SGHTA and CDR2 is FQGNSA. The CDR3 is 13 residues long. Between the trimmed V and J ends, which lost 4 bases and 4 bases, there was a span of 10 bases.

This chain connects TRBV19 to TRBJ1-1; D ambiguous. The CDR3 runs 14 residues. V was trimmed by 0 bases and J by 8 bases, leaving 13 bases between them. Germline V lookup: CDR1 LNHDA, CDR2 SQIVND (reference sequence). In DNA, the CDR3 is TGTGCCAGTAGTATAGATGTCCCGGGATCGGAAGCTTTCTTT. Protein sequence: CASSIDVPGSEAFF.

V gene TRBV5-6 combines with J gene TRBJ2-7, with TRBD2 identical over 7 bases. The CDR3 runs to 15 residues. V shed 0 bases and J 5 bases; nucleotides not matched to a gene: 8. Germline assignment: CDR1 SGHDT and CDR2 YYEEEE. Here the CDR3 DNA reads TGTGCCAGCAGCTTGGCCCGGGGAGGGTCCCACGAGCAGTACTTC. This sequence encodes CASSLARGGSHEQYF. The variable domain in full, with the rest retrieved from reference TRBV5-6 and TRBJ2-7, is DAGVTQSPTHLIKTRGQQVTLRCSPKSGHDTVSWYQQALGQGPQFIFQYYEEEERQRGNFPDRFSGHQFPNYSSELNVNALLLGDSALYLCASSLARGGSHEQYFGPGTRLTVT.

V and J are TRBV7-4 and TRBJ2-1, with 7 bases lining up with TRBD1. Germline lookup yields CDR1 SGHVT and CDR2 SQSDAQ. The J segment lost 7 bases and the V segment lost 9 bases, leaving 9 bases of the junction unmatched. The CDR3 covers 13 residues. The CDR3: CARRNRGWNEQFF. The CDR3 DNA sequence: TGTGCCAGACGAAACAGGGGTTGGAATGAGCAGTTCTTC. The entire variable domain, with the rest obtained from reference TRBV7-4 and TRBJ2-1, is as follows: GAGVSQSPRYKVAKRGRDVALRCDSISGHVTLYWYRQTLGQGSEVLTYSQSDAQRDKSGRPSGRFSAERPERSVSTLKIQRTEQGDSAVYLCARRNRGWNEQFFGPGTRLTVL.

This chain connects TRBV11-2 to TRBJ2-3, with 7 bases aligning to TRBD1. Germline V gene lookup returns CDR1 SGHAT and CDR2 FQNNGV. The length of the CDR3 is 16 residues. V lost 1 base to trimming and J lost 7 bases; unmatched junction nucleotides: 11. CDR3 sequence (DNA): TGTGCCAGCAGCTTAGGACGACAGGGTATCAAAAATACGCAGTATTTT. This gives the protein CASSLGRQGIKNTQYF.

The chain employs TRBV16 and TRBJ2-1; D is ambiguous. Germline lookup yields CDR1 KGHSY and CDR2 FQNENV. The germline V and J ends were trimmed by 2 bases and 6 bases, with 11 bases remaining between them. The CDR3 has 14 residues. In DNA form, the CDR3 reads TGTGCCAGCAGCCAACACAGAAAACCCAATGAGCAGTTCTTC. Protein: CASSQHRKPNEQFF. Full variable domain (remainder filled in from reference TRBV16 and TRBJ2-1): GEEVAQTPKHLVRGEGQKAKLYCAPIKGHSYVFWYQQVLKNEFKFLISFQNENVFDETGMPKERFSAKCLPNSPCSLEIQATKLEDSAVYFCASSQHRKPNEQFFGPGTRLTVL.

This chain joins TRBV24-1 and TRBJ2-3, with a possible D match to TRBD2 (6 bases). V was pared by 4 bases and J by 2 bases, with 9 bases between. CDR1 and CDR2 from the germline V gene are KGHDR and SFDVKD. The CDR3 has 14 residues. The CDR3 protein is CATSERDHTDTQYF. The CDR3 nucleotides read TGTGCCACCAGTGAGCGGGACCACACAGATACGCAGTATTTT.

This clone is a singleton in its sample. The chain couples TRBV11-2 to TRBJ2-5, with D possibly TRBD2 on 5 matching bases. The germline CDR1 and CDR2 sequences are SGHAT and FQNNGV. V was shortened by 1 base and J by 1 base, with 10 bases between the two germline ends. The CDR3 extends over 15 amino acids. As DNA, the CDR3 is TGTGCCAGCAGCTTAGGCTTAGCGCCCCAAGAGACCCAGTACTTC. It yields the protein CASSLGLAPQETQYF.

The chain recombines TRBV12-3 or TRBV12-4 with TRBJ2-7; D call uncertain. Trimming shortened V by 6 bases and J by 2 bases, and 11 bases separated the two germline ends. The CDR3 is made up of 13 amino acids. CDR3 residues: CASSIGSPYEQYF. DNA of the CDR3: TGTGCCAGCAGCATTGGTAGTCCCTACGAGCAGTACTTC.

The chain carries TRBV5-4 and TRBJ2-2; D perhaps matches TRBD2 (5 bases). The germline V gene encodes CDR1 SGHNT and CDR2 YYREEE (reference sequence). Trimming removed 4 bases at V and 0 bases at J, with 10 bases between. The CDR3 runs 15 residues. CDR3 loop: CASSPRTANTGELFF. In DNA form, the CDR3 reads TGTGCCAGCAGCCCCCGGACTGCGAACACCGGGGAGCTGTTTTTT.

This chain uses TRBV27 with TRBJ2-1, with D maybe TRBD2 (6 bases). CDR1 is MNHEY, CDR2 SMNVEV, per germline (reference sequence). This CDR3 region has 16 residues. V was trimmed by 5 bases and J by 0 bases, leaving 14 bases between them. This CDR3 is CASSPLGGLSYNEQFF. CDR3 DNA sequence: TGTGCCAGCAGTCCCCTGGGGGGACTCTCCTACAATGAGCAGTTCTTC.

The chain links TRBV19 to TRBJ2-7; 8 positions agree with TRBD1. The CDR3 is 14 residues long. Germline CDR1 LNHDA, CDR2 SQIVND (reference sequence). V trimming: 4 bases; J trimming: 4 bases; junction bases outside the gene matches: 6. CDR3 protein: CASSKQGGWYEQYF. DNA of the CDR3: TGTGCCAGTAGTAAACAGGGGGGTTGGTACGAGCAGTACTTC. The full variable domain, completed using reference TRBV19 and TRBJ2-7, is DGGITQSPKYLFRKEGQNVTLSCEQNLNHDAMYWYRQDPGQGLRLIYYSQIVNDFQKGDIAEGYSVSREKKESFPLTVTSAQKNPTAFYLCASSKQGGWYEQYFGPGTRLTVT.

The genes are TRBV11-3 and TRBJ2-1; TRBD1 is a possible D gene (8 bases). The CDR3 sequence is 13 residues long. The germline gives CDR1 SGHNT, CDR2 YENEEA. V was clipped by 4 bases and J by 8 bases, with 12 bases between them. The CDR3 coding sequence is TGTGCCAGCAGCTCCACAGGGGGGGATGAGCAGTTCTTC. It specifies CASSSTGGDEQFF.

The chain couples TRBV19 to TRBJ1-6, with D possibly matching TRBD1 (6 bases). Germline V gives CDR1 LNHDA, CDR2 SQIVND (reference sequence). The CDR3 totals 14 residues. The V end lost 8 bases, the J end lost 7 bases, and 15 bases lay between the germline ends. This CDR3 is CASGNRVINSPLHF. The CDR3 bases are TGTGCCAGTGGGAACAGGGTAATCAATTCACCCCTCCACTTT.